This T cell receptor (beta chain) appears in the sequencing data of a study of OX40 agonist ivuxolimab in advanced cancers. V lost 10 bases to trimming and J lost 1 base, with 15 bases between them. CDR3 size: 14 residues. CDR1 and CDR2 (germline): SGHNT, YYREEE (reference sequence). TCRdb's copy holds only in-frame clones and misses some; the assay was immunoSEQ multiplex PCR. The table lists about 46,000 clones, 82% of them singletons. V usage is TRBV5-4 and J usage is TRBJ2-1, with D hard to call. The receptor was isolated from an adult with an advanced solid tumor such as melanoma, head and neck, liver or kidney cancer. The sequencing used CD4+ or CD8+ T cells sorted from blood, collected in a trial of the OX40 agonist ivuxolimab. In nucleotides, the CDR3 is TGTGCCTTAAAAGGGATAGAGTCCTACAATGAGCAGTTCTTC. Amino acids: CALKGIESYNEQFF.